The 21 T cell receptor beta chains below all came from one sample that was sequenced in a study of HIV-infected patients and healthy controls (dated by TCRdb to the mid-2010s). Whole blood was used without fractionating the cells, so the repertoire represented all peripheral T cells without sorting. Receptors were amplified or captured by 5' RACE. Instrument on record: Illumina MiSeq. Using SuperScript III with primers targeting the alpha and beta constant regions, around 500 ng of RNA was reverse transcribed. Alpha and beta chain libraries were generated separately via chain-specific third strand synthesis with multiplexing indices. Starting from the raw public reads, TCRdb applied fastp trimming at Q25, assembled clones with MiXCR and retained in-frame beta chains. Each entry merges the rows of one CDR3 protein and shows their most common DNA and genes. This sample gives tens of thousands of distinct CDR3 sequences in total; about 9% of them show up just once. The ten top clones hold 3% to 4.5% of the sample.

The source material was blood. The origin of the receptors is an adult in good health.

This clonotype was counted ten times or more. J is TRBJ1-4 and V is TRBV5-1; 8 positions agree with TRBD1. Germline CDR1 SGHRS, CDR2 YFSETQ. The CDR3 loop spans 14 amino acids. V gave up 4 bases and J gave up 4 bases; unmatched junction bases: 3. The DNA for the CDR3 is TGCGCCAGCAGCCCGGGACAGGTTAATGAAAAACTGTTTTTT. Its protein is CASSPGQVNEKLFF.

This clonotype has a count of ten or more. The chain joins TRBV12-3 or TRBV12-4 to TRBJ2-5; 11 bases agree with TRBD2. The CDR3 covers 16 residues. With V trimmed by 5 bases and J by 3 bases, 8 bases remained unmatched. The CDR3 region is CASSKRGGLAEETQYF. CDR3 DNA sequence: TGTGCCAGCAGTAAGAGGGGGGGACTAGCGGAAGAGACCCAGTACTTC.

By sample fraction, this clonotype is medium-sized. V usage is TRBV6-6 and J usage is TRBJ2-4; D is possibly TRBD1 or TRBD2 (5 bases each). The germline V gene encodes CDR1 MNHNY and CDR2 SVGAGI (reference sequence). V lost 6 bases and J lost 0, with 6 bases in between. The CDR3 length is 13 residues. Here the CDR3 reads CASRGVAKNIQYF. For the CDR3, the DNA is TGTGCCAGCAGGGGGGTAGCCAAAAACATTCAGTACTTC.

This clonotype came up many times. The CDR3 is CASSLQVSGANVLTF. The CDR3 nucleotides are TGTGCCAGCAGCCTTCAAGTCTCTGGGGCCAACGTCCTGACTTTC. V is TRBV6-5 and J is TRBJ2-6, with D uncertain. V lost 6 bases to trimming and J lost 0 bases, with 9 bases between them. This CDR3 has 15 residues. Germline V gene data show CDR1 as MNHEY and CDR2 as SVGAGI.

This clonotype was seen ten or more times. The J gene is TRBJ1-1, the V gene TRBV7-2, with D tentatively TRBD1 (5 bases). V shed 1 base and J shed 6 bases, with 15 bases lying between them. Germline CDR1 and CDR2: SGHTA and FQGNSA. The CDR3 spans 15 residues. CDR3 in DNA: TGTGCCAGCAGCTTAGGGGGCCAGGGATACGCTGAAGCTTTCTTT. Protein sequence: CASSLGGQGYAEAFF.

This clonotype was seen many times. The CDR3 protein is CASSSWDRSAQGELFF. In nucleotides, the CDR3 is TGTGCCAGCAGCTCCTGGGACCGATCCGCCCAAGGGGAGCTGTTTTTT. This rearrangement joins TRBV7-9 to TRBJ2-2; possibly TRBD1 or TRBD2 for D (5 bases each). The CDR3 runs 16 residues. Germline V gene lookup returns CDR1 SEHNR and CDR2 FQNEAQ (reference sequence). Trimming stripped 4 bases from V and 8 bases from J, with 20 bases between.

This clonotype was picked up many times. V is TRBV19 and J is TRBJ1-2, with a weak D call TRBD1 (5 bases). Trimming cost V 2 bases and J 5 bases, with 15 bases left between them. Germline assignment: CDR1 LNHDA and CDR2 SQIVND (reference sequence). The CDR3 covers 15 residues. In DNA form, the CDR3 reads TGTGCCAGTAGTATAATAACAGGACGGGGGTATGGCTACACCTTC. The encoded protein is CASSIITGRGYGYTF.

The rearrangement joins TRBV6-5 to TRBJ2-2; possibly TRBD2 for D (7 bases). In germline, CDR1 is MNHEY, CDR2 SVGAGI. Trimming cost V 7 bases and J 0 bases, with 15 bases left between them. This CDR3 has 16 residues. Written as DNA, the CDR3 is TGTGCCAGCAAGCAAGGGGGGGGGGCGAACACCGGGGAGCTGTTTTTT. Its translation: CASKQGGGANTGELFF.

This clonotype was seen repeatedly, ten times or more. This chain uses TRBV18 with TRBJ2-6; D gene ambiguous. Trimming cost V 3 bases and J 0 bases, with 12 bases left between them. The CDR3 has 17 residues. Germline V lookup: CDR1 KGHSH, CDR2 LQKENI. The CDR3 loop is CASSPGLLNSGANVLTF. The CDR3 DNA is TGTGCCAGCTCACCGGGTCTGCTGAACTCTGGGGCCAACGTCCTGACTTTC.

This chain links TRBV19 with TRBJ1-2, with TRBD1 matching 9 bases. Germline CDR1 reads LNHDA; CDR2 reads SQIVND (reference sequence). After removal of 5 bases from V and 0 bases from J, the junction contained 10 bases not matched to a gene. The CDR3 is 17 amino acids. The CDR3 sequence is CASSPSRTGASNYGYTF. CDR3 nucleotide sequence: TGTGCCAGTAGTCCTTCCCGGACAGGGGCATCTAACTATGGCTACACCTTC. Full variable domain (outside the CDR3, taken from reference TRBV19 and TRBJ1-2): DGGITQSPKYLFRKEGQNVTLSCEQNLNHDAMYWYRQDPGQGLRLIYYSQIVNDFQKGDIAEGYSVSREKKESFPLTVTSAQKNPTAFYLCASSPSRTGASNYGYTFGSGTRLTVV.

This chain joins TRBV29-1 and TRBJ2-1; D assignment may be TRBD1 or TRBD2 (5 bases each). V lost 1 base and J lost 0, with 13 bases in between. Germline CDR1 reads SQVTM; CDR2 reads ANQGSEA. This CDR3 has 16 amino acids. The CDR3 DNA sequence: TGCAGCGTTGAAGTTTACACCGGGGCCTCCTACAATGAGCAGTTCTTC. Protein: CSVEVYTGASYNEQFF.

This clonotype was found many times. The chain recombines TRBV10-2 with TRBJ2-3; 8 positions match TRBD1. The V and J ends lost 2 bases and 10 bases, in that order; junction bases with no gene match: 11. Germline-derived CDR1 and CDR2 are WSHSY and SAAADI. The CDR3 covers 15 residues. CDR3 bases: TGCGCCAGCAGTGAGCTGAGGACAGGGACGACGGCGCAGTATTTT. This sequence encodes CASSELRTGTTAQYF.

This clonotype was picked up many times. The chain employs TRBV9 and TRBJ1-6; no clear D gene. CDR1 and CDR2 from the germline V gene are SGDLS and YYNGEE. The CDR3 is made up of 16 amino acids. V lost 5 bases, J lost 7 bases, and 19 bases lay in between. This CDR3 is CASSGGQAARNSPLHF. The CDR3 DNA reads TGTGCCAGCAGTGGAGGGCAGGCCGCGCGAAATTCACCCCTCCACTTT.

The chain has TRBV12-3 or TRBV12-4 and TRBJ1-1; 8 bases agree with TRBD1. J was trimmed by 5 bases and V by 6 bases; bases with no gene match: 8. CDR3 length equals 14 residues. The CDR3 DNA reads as TGTGCCAGCAGCAAGGGGACAGGTTGGACTGAAGCTTTCTTT. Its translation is CASSKGTGWTEAFF.

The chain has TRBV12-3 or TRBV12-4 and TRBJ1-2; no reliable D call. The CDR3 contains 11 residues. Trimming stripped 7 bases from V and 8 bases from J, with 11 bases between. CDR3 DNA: TGTGCCAGCACCGAGACGGGAGGCTACACCTTC. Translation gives CASTETGGYTF.

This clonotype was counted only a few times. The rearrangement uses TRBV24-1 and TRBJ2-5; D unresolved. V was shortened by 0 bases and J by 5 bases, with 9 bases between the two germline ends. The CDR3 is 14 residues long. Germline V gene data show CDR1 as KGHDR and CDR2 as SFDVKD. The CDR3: CATSDLRVPETQYF. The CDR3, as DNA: TGTGCCACCAGTGATTTGCGTGTGCCCGAGACCCAGTACTTC.

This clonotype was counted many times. The CDR3 protein is CASSPGHKSYEQYF. The DNA for the CDR3 is TGTGCCAGCAGTCCGGGACATAAGTCCTACGAGCAGTACTTC. V and J are TRBV28 and TRBJ2-7; D might be TRBD1 (6 bases). The CDR3 is made up of 14 amino acids. The germline V and J ends were trimmed by 5 bases and 1 base, with 12 bases remaining between them. The germline CDR1 and CDR2 sequences are MDHEN and SYDVKM.

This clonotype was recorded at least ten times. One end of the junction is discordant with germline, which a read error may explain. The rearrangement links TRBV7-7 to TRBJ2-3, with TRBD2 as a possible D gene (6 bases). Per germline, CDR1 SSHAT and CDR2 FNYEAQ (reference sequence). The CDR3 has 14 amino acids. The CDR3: CASSFDRGTDTQYF. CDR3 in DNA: TGTGCTAGCAGCTTTGACCGCGGGACCGATACGCAGTATTTT.

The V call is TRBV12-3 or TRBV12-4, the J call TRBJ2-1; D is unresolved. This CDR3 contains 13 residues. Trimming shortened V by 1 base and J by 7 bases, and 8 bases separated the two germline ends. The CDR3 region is CASSLVTGNEQFF. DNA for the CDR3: TGTGCCAGCAGTTTAGTTACCGGAAATGAGCAGTTCTTC.

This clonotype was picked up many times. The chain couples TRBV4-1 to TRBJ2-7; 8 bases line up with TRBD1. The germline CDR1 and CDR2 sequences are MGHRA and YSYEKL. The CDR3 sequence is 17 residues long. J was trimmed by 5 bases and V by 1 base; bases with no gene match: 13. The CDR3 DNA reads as TGCGCCAGCAGCCAAGGAACCCCCCGGACAGGGATCGACGAGCAGTACTTC. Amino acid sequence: CASSQGTPRTGIDEQYF.

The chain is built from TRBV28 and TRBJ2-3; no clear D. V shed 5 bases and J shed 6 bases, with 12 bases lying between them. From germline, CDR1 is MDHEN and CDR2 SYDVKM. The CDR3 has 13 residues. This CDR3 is CASSPPPGDTQYF. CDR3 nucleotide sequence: TGTGCCAGCAGTCCTCCGCCCGGGGATACGCAGTATTTT.